These 31 T cell receptor beta chains came from one sample sequenced in a study of neurological immune-mediated disorders (dated by TCRdb to the late 2010s). Preparation of the library involved 5' RACE. Instrument on record: Illumina HiSeq 2500. TCRdb applied fastp at Q25 and MiXCR to the public reads, then kept only in-frame beta chains. When rows share a CDR3 protein, they turn into one entry using the most common DNA and genes. The sample table shows about 70,000 distinct CDR3 sequences, and around 5.1% are seen once. Around 5.3% of the sample goes to the ten largest clones. Sequencing was done on a sample of PBMCs. The source of these receptors is a human donor with multiple sclerosis. The donor label of this sample is uncertain.

This clonotype was detected ten times or more. The chain joins TRBV11-2 to TRBJ2-5; 12 nucleotides align to TRBD1. V lost 5 bases to trimming and J lost 5 bases; unmatched junction nucleotides: 9. The CDR3 is 16 residues long. The germline V gene has CDR1 SGHAT and CDR2 FQNNGV. The chain's CDR3 is CASSGPGTGGGETQYF. DNA for the CDR3: TGTGCCAGCAGCGGGCCCGGGACAGGGGGCGGTGAGACCCAGTACTTC.

The table lists this clonotype with a few counts. This chain uses TRBV18 with TRBJ2-2, with D perhaps TRBD1 (5 bases). CDR1 KGHSH and CDR2 LQKENI come from the germline V gene. Trimming cost V 2 bases and J 1 base, with 11 bases left between them. The CDR3 spans 16 residues. The chain's CDR3 is CASSPNTGRNTGELFF. CDR3 coding DNA: TGTGCCAGCTCACCAAATACAGGAAGGAACACCGGGGAGCTGTTTTTT.

This clonotype was seen ten or more times. J is TRBJ2-7 and V is TRBV20-1; D unclear. V was cut by 3 bases and J by 4 bases, with 7 bases left in between. Germline loops: CDR1 DFQATT, CDR2 SNEGSKA (reference sequence). The CDR3 has 11 amino acids. The CDR3 region is CSASSRYEQYF. DNA for the CDR3: TGCAGTGCTAGTAGCAGGTACGAGCAGTACTTC.

The sample holds many counts of this clonotype. This chain links TRBV4-1 with TRBJ1-2, with 7 bases identical to TRBD1. The CDR3 contains 15 residues. Germline CDR1 reads MGHRA; CDR2 reads YSYEKL. The V segment lost 1 base and the J segment 8 bases; nucleotides outside the gene matches: 10. The CDR3 bases are TGCGCCAGCAGCCAAGCGCCAGGGGGACGGATCGGCTACACCTTC. The encoded protein is CASSQAPGGRIGYTF.

This clonotype was recorded many times. The chain combines TRBV5-1 with TRBJ1-1, with D hard to call. The CDR3 is 13 residues long. V was trimmed by 0 bases and J by 1 base, leaving 4 bases between them. From germline, CDR1 is SGHRS and CDR2 YFSETQ. CDR3 sequence: CASSLGRNTEAFF. The CDR3 DNA reads as TGCGCCAGCAGCTTGGGCAGGAACACTGAAGCTTTCTTT.

The V and J genes are TRBV6-1 and TRBJ1-6; D is uncertain. The germline V gene has CDR1 MNHNS and CDR2 SASEGT. Trimming stripped 2 bases from V and 11 bases from J, with 13 bases between. The CDR3 covers 14 residues. DNA for the CDR3: TGTGCCAGCAGTGAATTGGGTCCTGGGGCACCCCTCCACTTT. Translating it yields CASSELGPGAPLHF.

This clonotype was recorded many times. This chain joins TRBV20-1 and TRBJ1-1, with 7 bases matching TRBD1. Germline V gene data show CDR1 as DFQATT and CDR2 as SNEGSKA (reference sequence). The V gene end was trimmed by 6 bases and the J gene end by 4 bases; junction bases not matched to a gene: 5. CDR3 length equals 12 residues. The CDR3 DNA follows: TGCAGTGCAAAACAGGGGCCCACTGAAGCTTTCTTT. It yields the protein CSAKQGPTEAFF.

This clonotype was seen many times. V is TRBV11-2 and J is TRBJ1-2; TRBD1 agrees at 8 bases. This CDR3 comprises 14 residues. Germline V gives CDR1 SGHAT, CDR2 FQNNGV. Germline trimming cut 6 bases from V and 5 bases from J; bases unmatched to any gene: 8. CDR3 nucleotide sequence: TGTGCCAGCAGTCCTCGGACAGGGATATATGGCTACACCTTC. Translation gives CASSPRTGIYGYTF.

This clonotype was counted ten times or more. The chain employs TRBV10-3 and TRBJ2-7; TRBD2 agrees at 9 bases. The J segment lost 7 bases and the V segment lost 3 bases, leaving 10 bases of the junction unmatched. Germline values: CDR1 ENHRY, CDR2 SYGVKD. This CDR3 spans 15 amino acids. The CDR3 sequence: CAISDQRLAVWEQYF. CDR3 bases: TGTGCCATCAGTGATCAAAGACTAGCGGTGTGGGAGCAGTACTTC.

This clonotype was seen many times. The rearrangement joins TRBV18 to TRBJ2-3; the match to TRBD2 covers 14 bases. The CDR3 covers 18 residues. With V trimmed by 3 bases and J by 0 bases, 5 bases remained unmatched. Germline CDR1 and CDR2: KGHSH and LQKENI. The CDR3 reads CASSPGLAGAGSTDTQYF. For the CDR3, the DNA is TGTGCCAGCTCACCGGGACTAGCGGGGGCCGGAAGCACAGATACGCAGTATTTT.

This clonotype appeared many times. As DNA, the CDR3 is TGCGCCAGCAGCCCCCCACTAGCCGCTAGCACAGATACGCAGTATTTT. Its translation: CASSPPLAASTDTQYF. The chain links TRBV5-1 to TRBJ2-3; TRBD2 might be the D (6 bases). This CDR3 is built from 16 residues. V lost 4 bases and J 0 bases, leaving 15 bases between the germline ends. Germline loops: CDR1 SGHRS, CDR2 YFSETQ.

The V gene is TRBV5-1, the J gene TRBJ1-5; a possible D gene is TRBD1 (6 bases). Germline V gene lookup returns CDR1 SGHRS and CDR2 YFSETQ. The CDR3 totals 15 residues. V was pared by 4 bases and J by 1 base, with 12 bases between. The CDR3 spells CASSPGGGSNQPQHF. CDR3 in DNA: TGCGCCAGCAGCCCCGGGGGCGGGAGCAATCAGCCCCAGCATTTT. Complete variable domain (other parts from reference TRBV5-1 and TRBJ1-5): KAGVTQTPRYLIKTRGQQVTLSCSPISGHRSVSWYQQTPGQGLQFLFEYFSETQRNKGNFPGRFSGRQFSNSRSEMNVSTLELGDSALYLCASSPGGGSNQPQHFGDGTRLSIL.

This clonotype was recorded at least ten times. The chain uses TRBV7-9 and TRBJ2-3; the match to TRBD1 covers 9 bases. CDR1 SEHNR and CDR2 FQNEAQ come from the germline V gene (reference sequence). This CDR3 contains 16 residues. The V segment lost 5 bases and the J segment 4 bases; nucleotides outside the gene matches: 10. CDR3 sequence reads: CASSPTDRGWADTQYF. The CDR3 DNA sequence: TGTGCCAGCAGCCCAACGGACAGGGGATGGGCAGATACGCAGTATTTT.

This clonotype was seen repeatedly, ten times or more. V is TRBV5-1 and J is TRBJ1-1; D remains unclear. Germline loops: CDR1 SGHRS, CDR2 YFSETQ. Trimming took 4 bases from V and 8 from J, leaving 15 bases between them. CDR3 length: 13 residues. The CDR3 coding sequence is TGCGCCAGCAGCGTTGACCCGAGTAGGGAAGCTTTCTTT. It translates to CASSVDPSREAFF.

This clonotype was picked up one time. The V call is TRBV6-5, the J call TRBJ1-2, with TRBD1 matching 7 bases. The germline V gene has CDR1 MNHEY and CDR2 SVGAGI. CDR3 size: 14 residues. Unmatched junction bases numbered 8, after V lost 4 bases and J lost 6 bases. The DNA for the CDR3 is TGTGCCAGCAGTTCGGCAGGGGGGAACCATGGCTACACCTTC. Protein product: CASSSAGGNHGYTF.

This clonotype has a count of ten or more. In nucleotides, the CDR3 is TGTGCCAGCAGGGACGGGGGGAAGGGTCTGAGTACTGAAGCTTTCTTT. Protein: CASRDGGKGLSTEAFF. The chain is built from TRBV6-6 and TRBJ1-1; TRBD1 is a possible D gene (5 bases). The CDR3 has 16 residues. Trimming took off 6 bases at V and 5 bases at J, with 22 bases between the two ends. Per the germline V gene, CDR1 is MNHNY and CDR2 is SVGAGI (reference sequence).

In this sample, this clonotype turned up many times. This rearrangement joins TRBV11-2 to TRBJ2-1; the D is unclear. The germline V and J ends were trimmed by 0 bases and 5 bases, with 20 bases remaining between them. Germline V gene lookup returns CDR1 SGHAT and CDR2 FQNNGV. This CDR3 contains 18 residues. The CDR3 DNA is TGTGCCAGCAGCTTAGATCTCATGATGGCTTACCCCCACAATGAGCAGTTCTTC. This codes for CASSLDLMMAYPHNEQFF.

This clonotype was detected many times. The chain couples TRBV5-1 to TRBJ1-4; D gene unclear. Trimming shortened V by 2 bases and J by 2 bases, and 10 bases separated the two germline ends. CDR1 SGHRS and CDR2 YFSETQ come from the germline V gene. This CDR3 region has 15 residues. CDR3 amino acids: CASSFSGQTNEKLFF. In DNA form, the CDR3 reads TGCGCCAGCAGCTTCTCGGGTCAGACTAATGAAAAACTGTTTTTT.

This clonotype was detected many times. This sequence joins TRBV20-1 and TRBJ2-1; TRBD1 aligns across 10 bases. V shed 5 bases and J 6 bases; nucleotides not matched to a gene: 10. Germline CDR1 DFQATT, CDR2 SNEGSKA (reference sequence). The CDR3 runs 15 residues. In DNA form, the CDR3 reads TGCAGTGCTCCTCCGGGACAGGGGTTTCGCAATGAGCAGTTCTTC. Its protein is CSAPPGQGFRNEQFF.

This clonotype was seen ten or more times. The chain combines TRBV11-2 with TRBJ1-6, with D possibly TRBD1 on 5 matching bases. The V end was cut by 0 bases, the J end by 8 bases, with 11 bases between. The germline CDR1 and CDR2 sequences are SGHAT and FQNNGV. The CDR3 is made up of 15 amino acids. The CDR3 sequence is CASSLDFPGHSPLHF. The CDR3 DNA reads TGTGCCAGCAGCTTAGATTTTCCAGGGCATTCACCCCTCCACTTT.

This clonotype came up many times. This rearrangement joins TRBV29-1 to TRBJ2-5; perhaps TRBD1 as D (6 bases). V was trimmed by 1 base and J by 3 bases, leaving 6 bases between them. CDR3 length: 12 amino acids. Per germline, CDR1 SQVTM and CDR2 ANQGSEA. The CDR3 nucleotides read TGCAGCGTTGAAGCAGGGGAAGAGACCCAGTACTTC. Protein: CSVEAGEETQYF.

At least ten counts were recorded for this clonotype. This chain uses TRBV12-3 or TRBV12-4 with TRBJ1-2, with 8 bases identical to TRBD1. This CDR3 comprises 15 residues. J gave up 8 bases and V 6 bases, and 14 bases lay outside the gene matches. CDR3 nucleotide sequence: TGTGCCAGCAGCAGCATATATCGGACAGGGTCCGGCTACACCTTC. Protein sequence: CASSSIYRTGSGYTF.

To note about this clonotype: The limits of the CDR3 on the DNA are not certain, so only TCRdb's listed CDR3 is given. This chain joins TRBV7-3 and TRBJ1-4; the table calls TRBD1, which could not be checked here. Termini included, the CDR3 measures 20 amino acids. Germline loops: CDR1 SGHTA, CDR2 FQGTGA. The CDR3 sequence is CASSFYICSAGQGLREKLFF.

This clonotype occurred many times. The V gene is TRBV2, the J gene TRBJ2-7; TRBD2 is a possible D gene (7 bases). This CDR3 is built from 15 residues. The germline V and J ends were trimmed by 4 bases and 6 bases, with 19 bases remaining between them. Germline CDR1 is SNHLY and CDR2 is FYNNEI. DNA of the CDR3: TGTGCCAGCAGTGTGAGGGCGGGGGCCCCCTTCGAGCAGTACTTC. It translates to CASSVRAGAPFEQYF.

This clonotype is termed medium-sized (0.01 to 0.1%). The chain links TRBV12-3 or TRBV12-4 to TRBJ1-5, with unresolved D. This CDR3 spans 13 amino acids. Trimming cost V 4 bases and J 4 bases, with 8 bases left between them. The CDR3 bases are TGTGCCAGCAGTTCACCCACGAATCAGCCCCAGCATTTT. This translates into CASSSPTNQPQHF.

This clonotype occurred many times. The chain combines TRBV18 with TRBJ2-1; 16 positions match TRBD2. The CDR3 runs 14 residues. Germline-derived CDR1 and CDR2 are KGHSH and LQKENI. Trimming cost V 3 bases and J 13 bases; bases outside gene matches: 3. This CDR3 reads CASSPGLAGGTQFF. CDR3 DNA sequence: TGTGCCAGCTCACCGGGACTAGCGGGGGGGACACAGTTCTTC.

The chain has TRBV5-1 and TRBJ2-1; 9 nucleotides align to TRBD2. The CDR3 length is 14 residues. The V and J ends lost 4 bases and 5 bases, in that order; junction bases with no gene match: 4. Looked up from germline, CDR1 is SGHRS and CDR2 is YFSETQ. DNA for the CDR3: TGCGCCAGCAGCGGTCGACTAGCGGACAATGAGCAGTTCTTC. It specifies CASSGRLADNEQFF.

This clonotype was seen many times. This CDR3 reads CASSLDLHTGELFF. The CDR3 bases are TGCGCCAGCAGCTTAGATCTTCACACCGGGGAGCTGTTTTTT. The chain joins TRBV5-1 to TRBJ2-2; the D is unclear. Germline V gene sequence: CDR1 SGHRS, CDR2 YFSETQ. This CDR3 comprises 14 residues. V was trimmed by 2 bases and J by 3 bases, leaving 8 bases between them.

This clonotype was seen ten or more times. This rearrangement joins TRBV5-1 to TRBJ2-7; TRBD2 matches 7 bases. With 2 bases clipped from V and 1 base from J, the junction kept 9 bases outside the gene matches. CDR1 and CDR2 (germline): SGHRS, YFSETQ. The CDR3 extends over 16 amino acids. Here the CDR3 DNA reads TGCGCCAGCAGCTTCTTAGCTAGCGGAGAATCCTACGAGCAGTACTTC. Its translation: CASSFLASGESYEQYF.

This clonotype has ten or more counts. The chain has TRBV6-6 and TRBJ2-7; TRBD1 is a possible D gene (5 bases). CDR1 and CDR2 (germline): MNHNY, SVGAGI (reference sequence). The CDR3 spans 13 residues. Trimming removed 2 bases from V and 7 bases from J, with 12 bases in between. CDR3 sequence: CASSYGGAREQYF. The CDR3 nucleotides are TGTGCCAGCAGTTACGGTGGGGCTAGGGAGCAGTACTTC.

This clonotype was counted at least ten times. V usage is TRBV20-1 and J usage is TRBJ1-1; D remains unclear. Germline assignment: CDR1 DFQATT and CDR2 SNEGSKA (reference sequence). V gave up 0 bases and J gave up 4 bases, with 15 bases separating them. This CDR3 has 15 amino acids. Written as DNA, the CDR3 is TGCAGTGCTAGAGATGAGAGGGTCGGCGGCACTGAAGCTTTCTTT. Translation gives CSARDERVGGTEAFF.